This TCR beta chain was sequenced in a study of identical twins. TCRdb used MiXCR to reprocess the 5' RACE reads, holding one entry per CDR3 protein. This table has fewer than 250,000 distinct CDR3 sequences, approximately 9% appearing once. Donors were all healthy Caucasians. Study-level results: The authors drew conclusions from cross-sectional statistical analysis rather than following the same donors. The study found weaker excess twin sharing in beta out-of-frame sequences. For monozygotic twins, models underestimated out-of-frame TCR alpha sharing.

Note on this clonotype: Antigen specificity is unknown.

This CDR3 comprises 16 residues. From germline, CDR1 is SGDLS and CDR2 YYNGEE. Trimming removed 1 base from V and 2 bases from J, with 16 bases in between. The sequence derives from a woman younger than 30 in good health. This chain joins TRBV9 and TRBJ2-7; D remains unclear. The sample consisted of memory (CD45RO+) T cells sorted from blood. This chain's CDR3 is CASSVTPTWHAYEQYF. The CDR3 coding sequence is TGTGCCAGCAGCGTAACCCCTACGTGGCATGCCTACGAGCAGTACTTC.